Each of the 24 T cell receptor beta chains below was sequenced from the same sample in a study of cytomegalovirus exposure and HLA in healthy donors. Use of 60 Vbeta and 13 Jbeta primers characterized the PCR. Produced via immunoSEQ multiplex PCR; TCRdb's table is partial and in-frame only. The data contain 15,000 to 20,000 clones, about 75% of them singletons. Sequenced sample: PBMCs. Every receptor here comes from a man between 18 and 29 years old in good health and CMV-seronegative.

The CDR3 region has the DNA TGTGCCACGGGGAGTACAGATACGCAGTATTTT. As protein: CATGSTDTQYF. The genes are TRBV2 and TRBJ2-3; weak D call: TRBD2 (5 bases). Trimming removed 10 bases at V and 3 bases at J, with 8 bases between. Germline V gene sequence: CDR1 SNHLY, CDR2 FYNNEI. The CDR3 length is 11 residues.

The chain couples TRBV30 to TRBJ2-7; tentatively, D is TRBD1 (6 bases). Germline V CDR1 and CDR2: GTSNPN, SVGIG (reference sequence). The V and J ends lost 2 bases and 0 bases respectively, with 14 bases between them. The CDR3 sequence is 15 residues long. CDR3 bases: TGTGCCTGGAGTATCAGGGGCCTGGGCTCCTACGAGCAGTACTTC. This gives the protein CAWSIRGLGSYEQYF.

This chain connects TRBV30 to TRBJ2-7; D is unresolved. V dropped 4 bases and J dropped 7 bases, with 20 bases sitting between them. Per the germline V gene, CDR1 is GTSNPN and CDR2 is SVGIG (reference sequence). The CDR3 contains 14 residues. The CDR3 here is CAWKVTTSSTEQYF. The CDR3 region has the DNA TGTGCCTGGAAGGTAACTACGAGCAGTACGGAGCAGTACTTC.

The table lists this clone with a count of one. V gene TRBV7-6 combines with J gene TRBJ2-7; 7 bases match TRBD2. This CDR3 has 13 amino acids. Per germline, CDR1 SGHVS and CDR2 FNYEAQ. J gave up 3 bases and V 3 bases, and 2 bases lay outside the gene matches. CDR3 amino acids: CASSLAGDYEQYF. The CDR3 coding sequence is TGTGCCAGCAGCTTGGCGGGAGACTACGAGCAGTACTTC.

Concerning this clone: Distinct nucleotide sequences in the sample also encode this CDR3. J is TRBJ1-2 and V is TRBV30, with D maybe TRBD1 (6 bases). V dropped 0 bases and J dropped 4 bases, with 6 bases sitting between them. Germline lookup yields CDR1 GTSNPN and CDR2 SVGIG (reference sequence). The CDR3 totals 12 residues. CDR3 sequence: CAWSVGGYGYTF. DNA for the CDR3: TGTGCCTGGAGTGTAGGGGGCTATGGCTACACCTTC.

The chain is built from TRBV13 and TRBJ2-1, with a tentative D call TRBD2 (6 bases). The germline V and J ends were trimmed by 2 bases and 7 bases, with 18 bases remaining between them. This CDR3 has 16 residues. Germline CDR1 reads PRHDT; CDR2 reads FYEKMQ (reference sequence). In nucleotides, the CDR3 is TGTGCCAGCAGCTTAATGATTTTCGCGGGGCCGAATGAGCAGTTCTTC. Protein: CASSLMIFAGPNEQFF. The variable domain in full, with the rest retrieved from reference TRBV13 and TRBJ2-1, is AAGVIQSPRHLIKEKRETATLKCYPIPRHDTVYWYQQGPGQDPQFLISFYEKMQSDKGSIPDRFSAQQFSDYHSELNMSSLELGDSALYFCASSLMIFAGPNEQFFGPGTRLTVL.

The chain combines TRBV25-1 with TRBJ2-5; TRBD1 might be the D (6 bases). This CDR3 is built from 14 residues. V lost 6 bases, J lost 2 bases, and 13 bases lay in between. CDR1 is MGHDK and CDR2 is SYGVNS in the germline V gene. This CDR3 is CASSIGTPQETQYF. CDR3 nucleotides: TGTGCCAGCAGCATAGGGACACCGCAAGAGACCCAGTACTTC.

This clone appeared once. V is TRBV29-1 and J is TRBJ1-2; TRBD1 might be the D (6 bases). Germline V gene lookup returns CDR1 SQVTM and CDR2 ANQGSEA. This CDR3 comprises 14 residues. V lost 3 bases and J 8 bases, leaving 19 bases between the germline ends. The CDR3 region is CSVDVVGQGQGYTF. CDR3 nucleotide sequence: TGCAGCGTTGACGTTGTGGGGCAGGGGCAAGGCTACACCTTC.

This rearrangement joins TRBV6-5 to TRBJ2-7, with D tentatively TRBD2 (6 bases). The CDR3 totals 14 residues. V lost 2 bases, J lost 3 bases, and 11 bases lay in between. The germline V gene has CDR1 MNHEY and CDR2 SVGAGI. In nucleotides, the CDR3 is TGTGCCAGCAGTTACCGACTAGAAGGCTACGAGCAGTACTTC. Translation: CASSYRLEGYEQYF.

CDR3 DNA: TGTGCCAGTTCTTGGCGGGAGACCCAGTACTTC. Protein sequence: CASSWRETQYF. This chain uses TRBV6-5 with TRBJ2-5; D uncertain. This CDR3 contains 11 residues. Between the trimmed V and J ends, which lost 9 bases and 5 bases, there was a span of 10 bases. CDR1 and CDR2 from the germline V gene are MNHEY and SVGAGI.

V usage is TRBV5-8 and J usage is TRBJ2-1; 8 bases are a match to TRBD1. The ends lost 4 bases at V and 0 bases at J; junction bases unmatched: 12. The CDR3 runs 18 residues. Germline V gene sequence: CDR1 SGHTS, CDR2 YDEGEE. The CDR3, as DNA: TGTGCCAGCAGCCACCTACAGGGGGACCTAAGCTCCTACAATGAGCAGTTCTTC. Protein sequence: CASSHLQGDLSSYNEQFF. Full variable domain (outside the CDR3, taken from reference TRBV5-8 and TRBJ2-1): EAGVTQSPTHLIKTRGQQATLRCSPISGHTSVYWYQQALGLGLQFLLWYDEGEERNRGNFPPRFSGRQFPNYSSELNVNALELEDSALYLCASSHLQGDLSSYNEQFFGPGTRLTVL.

The genes are TRBV5-6 and TRBJ2-7; 8 bases fit TRBD1. Per germline, CDR1 SGHDT and CDR2 YYEEEE. J gave up 2 bases and V 2 bases, and 12 bases lay outside the gene matches. This CDR3 contains 17 residues. DNA for the CDR3: TGTGCCAGCAGCTTCGGGGCAGGGGGCGAGGGAACCTACGAGCAGTACTTC. It specifies CASSFGAGGEGTYEQYF.

V gene TRBV6-6 combines with J gene TRBJ1-5, with 7 bases aligning to TRBD1. The CDR3 has 15 residues. The ends lost 6 bases at V and 1 base at J; junction bases unmatched: 6. Germline values: CDR1 MNHNY, CDR2 SVGAGI (reference sequence). The CDR3 sequence is CASRMGTASNQPQHF. The CDR3 DNA reads TGTGCCAGCAGAATGGGGACAGCCAGCAATCAGCCCCAGCATTTT.

The rearrangement uses TRBV6-5 and TRBJ1-5; 9 bases are a match to TRBD1. CDR3 length equals 15 residues. CDR1 and CDR2 (germline): MNHEY, SVGAGI. V trimming: 5 bases; J trimming: 4 bases; junction bases outside the gene matches: 6. The CDR3 DNA reads as TGTGCCAGCAGTCCTGGGACAGGGCAAAATCAGCCCCAGCATTTT. This gives the protein CASSPGTGQNQPQHF.

This chain's CDR3 is CASTRQPFTEAFF. In DNA, the CDR3 is TGTGCCAGCACGCGGCAGCCCTTCACTGAAGCTTTCTTT. The V call is TRBV6-5, the J call TRBJ1-1; no definite D call. The CDR3 has 13 amino acids. V was shortened by 7 bases and J by 4 bases, with 13 bases between the two germline ends. CDR1 and CDR2 from the germline V gene are MNHEY and SVGAGI.

V gene TRBV29-1 combines with J gene TRBJ1-3, with 8 nucleotides matching TRBD1. The V gene's germline CDR1 is SQVTM and CDR2 ANQGSEA. The CDR3 is made up of 13 amino acids. V dropped 5 bases and J dropped 3; count of bases not matched to a gene: 3. Here the CDR3 DNA reads TGCAGCGTTTCAGGGGGCGGTGGAAACACCATATATTTT. It codes for CSVSGGGGNTIYF.

This clone occurred once. This chain connects TRBV2 to TRBJ1-5; 7 positions agree with TRBD1. Germline loops: CDR1 SNHLY, CDR2 FYNNEI. This CDR3 comprises 15 residues. V lost 6 bases, J lost 6 bases, and 11 bases stayed unmatched. CDR3 in amino acids: CASRRVTGLFQPQHF. The CDR3 DNA reads TGTGCCAGCAGGAGAGTGACAGGGCTCTTTCAGCCCCAGCATTTT.

The J gene is TRBJ1-1, the V gene TRBV27; no clear D. V shed 5 bases and J shed 1 base, with 8 bases lying between them. This CDR3 is built from 13 residues. In germline, CDR1 is MNHEY, CDR2 SMNVEV (reference sequence). The CDR3 coding sequence is TGTGCCAGCAGTAGAGAGAGGAACACTGAAGCTTTCTTT. This sequence encodes CASSRERNTEAFF.

The chain joins TRBV6-1 to TRBJ1-1; 10 bases map to TRBD1. The CDR3 is made up of 16 amino acids. CDR1 and CDR2 (germline): MNHNS, SASEGT. The J segment lost 0 bases and the V segment lost 0 bases, leaving 1 base of the junction unmatched. The DNA for the CDR3 is TGTGCCAGCAGTGAAGCGACAGGGGGCATGAACACTGAAGCTTTCTTT. Translated, it gives CASSEATGGMNTEAFF.

The V and J genes are TRBV6-1 and TRBJ1-2, with TRBD1 identical over 8 bases. This CDR3 region has 15 residues. V shed 3 bases and J 5 bases; nucleotides not matched to a gene: 8. Germline V gives CDR1 MNHNS, CDR2 SASEGT. CDR3 nucleotides: TGTGCCAGCAGTGACCCGGGACAGGTTCAGTATGGCTACACCTTC. Residues: CASSDPGQVQYGYTF.

The chain couples TRBV28 to TRBJ2-7, with a weak D call TRBD1 (6 bases). The CDR3 is 13 residues long. Trimming took 9 bases from V and 8 from J, leaving 20 bases between them. The germline V gene has CDR1 MDHEN and CDR2 SYDVKM. CDR3 bases: TGTGCCAGTAGAGACAGGATTCCCAACCAGCAGTACTTC. This encodes CASRDRIPNQQYF.

This clone was seen a handful of times. The rearrangement links TRBV30 to TRBJ1-5, with D perhaps TRBD1 (5 bases). The germline CDR1 and CDR2 sequences are GTSNPN and SVGIG (reference sequence). Trimming removed 4 bases at V and 0 bases at J, with 10 bases between. The CDR3 loop spans 14 amino acids. In DNA, the CDR3 is TGTGCCTGGACCCCAGGGTATAGCAATCAGCCCCAGCATTTT. Protein product: CAWTPGYSNQPQHF.

The CDR3 nucleotides read TGTGCCAGCAGCTTGGGTAGAGCGGTCCCCGGGGAGCTGTTTTTT. It specifies CASSLGRAVPGELFF. This chain connects TRBV5-4 to TRBJ2-2; the D gene is possibly TRBD2 (5 bases). CDR1 and CDR2 (germline): SGHNT, YYREEE (reference sequence). The CDR3 has 15 amino acids. The V and J ends lost 0 bases and 6 bases respectively, with 12 bases between them. The full variable domain, rest sourced from reference TRBV5-4 and TRBJ2-2, is ETGVTQSPTHLIKTRGQQVTLRCSSQSGHNTVSWYQQALGQGPQFIFQYYREEENGRGNFPPRFSGLQFPNYSSELNVNALELDDSALYLCASSLGRAVPGELFFGEGSRLTVL.

The rearrangement uses TRBV7-2 and TRBJ2-7, with 11 positions matching TRBD2. V lost 5 bases and J lost 4; bases outside the gene matches: 13. The CDR3 runs to 17 residues. Germline values: CDR1 SGHTA, CDR2 FQGNSA. The CDR3 region has the DNA TGTGCCAGCAGCGGACGGACTAGCGGGTTTGCAATATACGAGCAGTACTTC. It translates to CASSGRTSGFAIYEQYF.